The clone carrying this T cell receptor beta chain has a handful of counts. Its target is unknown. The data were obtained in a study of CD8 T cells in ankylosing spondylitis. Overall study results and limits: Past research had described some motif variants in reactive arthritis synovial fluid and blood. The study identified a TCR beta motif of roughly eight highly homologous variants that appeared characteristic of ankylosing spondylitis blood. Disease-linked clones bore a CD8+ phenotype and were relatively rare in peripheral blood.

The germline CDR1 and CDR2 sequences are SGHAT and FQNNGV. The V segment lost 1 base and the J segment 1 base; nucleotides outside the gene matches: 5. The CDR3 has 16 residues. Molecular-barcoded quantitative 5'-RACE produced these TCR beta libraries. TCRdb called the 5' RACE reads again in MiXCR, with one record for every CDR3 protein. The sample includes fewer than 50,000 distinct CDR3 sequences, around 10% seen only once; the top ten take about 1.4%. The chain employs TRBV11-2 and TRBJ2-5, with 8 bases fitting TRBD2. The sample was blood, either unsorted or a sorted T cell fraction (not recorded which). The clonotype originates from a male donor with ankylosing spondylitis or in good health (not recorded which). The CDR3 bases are TGTGCCAGCAGCTTAGTCGGCGGGGGGACCCAAGAGACCCAGTACTTC. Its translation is CASSLVGGGTQETQYF.